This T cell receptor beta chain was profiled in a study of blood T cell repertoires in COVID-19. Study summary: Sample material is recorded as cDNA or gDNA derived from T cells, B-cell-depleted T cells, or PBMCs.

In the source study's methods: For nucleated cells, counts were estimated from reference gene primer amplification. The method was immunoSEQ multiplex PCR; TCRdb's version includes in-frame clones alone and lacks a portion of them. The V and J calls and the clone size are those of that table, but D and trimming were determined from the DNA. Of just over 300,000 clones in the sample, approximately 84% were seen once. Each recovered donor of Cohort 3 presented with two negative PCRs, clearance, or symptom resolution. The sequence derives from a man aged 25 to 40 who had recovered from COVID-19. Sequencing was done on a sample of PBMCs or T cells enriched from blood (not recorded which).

CDR3 amino acids: CASSKRPGLAGDSSYEQYF. The CDR3 bases are TGTGCCAGCAGCAAACGGCCGGGACTAGCGGGGGACAGCTCCTACGAGCAGTACTTC. The genes are TRBV7-9 and TRBJ2-7; 14 bases are a match to TRBD2. The CDR3 sequence is 19 residues long. Losses at the gene ends were 5 bases for V and 0 bases for J; bases not matched to a gene: 12. Germline V gives CDR1 SEHNR, CDR2 FQNEAQ (reference sequence).